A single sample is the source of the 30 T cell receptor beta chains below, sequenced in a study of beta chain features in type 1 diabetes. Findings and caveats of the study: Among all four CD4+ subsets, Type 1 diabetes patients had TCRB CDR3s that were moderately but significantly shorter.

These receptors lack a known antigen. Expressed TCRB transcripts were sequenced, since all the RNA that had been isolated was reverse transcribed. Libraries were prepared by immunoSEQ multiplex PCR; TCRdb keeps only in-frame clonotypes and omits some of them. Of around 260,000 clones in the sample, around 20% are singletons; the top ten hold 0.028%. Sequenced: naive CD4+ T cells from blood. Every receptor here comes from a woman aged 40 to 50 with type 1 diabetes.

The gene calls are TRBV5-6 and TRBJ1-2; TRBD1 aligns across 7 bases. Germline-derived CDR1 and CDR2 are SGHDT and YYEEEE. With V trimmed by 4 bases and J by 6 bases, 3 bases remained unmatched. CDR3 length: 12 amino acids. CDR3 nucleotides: TGTGCCAGCAGCGGGACAGTCCATGGCTACACCTTC. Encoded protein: CASSGTVHGYTF.

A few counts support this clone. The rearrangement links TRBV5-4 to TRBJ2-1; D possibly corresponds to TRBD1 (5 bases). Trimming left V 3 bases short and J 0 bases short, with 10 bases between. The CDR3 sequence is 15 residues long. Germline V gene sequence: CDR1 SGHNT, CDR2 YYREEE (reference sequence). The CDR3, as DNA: TGTGCCAGCAGCTCCAGACAGAGCTCCTACAATGAGCAGTTCTTC. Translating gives CASSSRQSSYNEQFF.

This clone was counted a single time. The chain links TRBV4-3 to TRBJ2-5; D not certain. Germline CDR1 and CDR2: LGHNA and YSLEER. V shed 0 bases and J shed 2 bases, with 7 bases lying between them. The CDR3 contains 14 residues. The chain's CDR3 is CASSQDTAQETQYF. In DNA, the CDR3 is TGCGCCAGCAGCCAAGACACAGCACAAGAGACCCAGTACTTC.

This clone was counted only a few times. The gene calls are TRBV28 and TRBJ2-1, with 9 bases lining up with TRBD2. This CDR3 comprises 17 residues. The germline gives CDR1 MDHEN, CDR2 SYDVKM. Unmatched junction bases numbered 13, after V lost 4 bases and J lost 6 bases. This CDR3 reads CASSSLQGLSGGNEQFF. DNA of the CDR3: TGTGCCAGCAGTTCCCTTCAAGGGCTTAGCGGGGGCAATGAGCAGTTCTTC.

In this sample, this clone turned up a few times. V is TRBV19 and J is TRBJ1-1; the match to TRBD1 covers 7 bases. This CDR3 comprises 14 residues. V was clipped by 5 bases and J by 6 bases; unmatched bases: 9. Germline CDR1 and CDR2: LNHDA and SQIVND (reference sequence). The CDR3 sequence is CASSLRDSRSEAFF. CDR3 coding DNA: TGTGCCAGTAGTTTGAGGGACAGCCGTTCTGAAGCTTTCTTT.

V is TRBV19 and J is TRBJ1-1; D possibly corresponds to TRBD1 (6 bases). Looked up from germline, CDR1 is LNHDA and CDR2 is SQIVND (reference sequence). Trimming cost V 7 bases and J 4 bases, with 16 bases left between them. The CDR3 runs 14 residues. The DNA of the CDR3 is TGTGCCAGTAAGCGTGGGGGCAGGGGCACTGAAGCTTTCTTT. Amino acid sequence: CASKRGGRGTEAFF.

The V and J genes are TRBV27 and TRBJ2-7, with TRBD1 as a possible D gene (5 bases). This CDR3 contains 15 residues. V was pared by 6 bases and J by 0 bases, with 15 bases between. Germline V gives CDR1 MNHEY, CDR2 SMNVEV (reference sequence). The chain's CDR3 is CASSLTRVSSYEQYF. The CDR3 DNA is TGTGCCAGCAGCCTTACCAGGGTCAGCTCCTACGAGCAGTACTTC.

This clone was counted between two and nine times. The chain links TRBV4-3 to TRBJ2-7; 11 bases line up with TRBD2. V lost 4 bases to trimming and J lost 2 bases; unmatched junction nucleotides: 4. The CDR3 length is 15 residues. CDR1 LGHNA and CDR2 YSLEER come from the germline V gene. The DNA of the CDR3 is TGCGCCAGCAGCCTCAGACTAGCGGGACCCTACGAGCAGTACTTC. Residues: CASSLRLAGPYEQYF.

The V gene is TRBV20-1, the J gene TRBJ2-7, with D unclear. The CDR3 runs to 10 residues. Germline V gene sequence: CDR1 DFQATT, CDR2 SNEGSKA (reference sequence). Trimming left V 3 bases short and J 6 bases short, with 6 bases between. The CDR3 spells CSASTGEQYF. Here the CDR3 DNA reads TGCAGTGCTAGTACCGGCGAGCAGTACTTC.

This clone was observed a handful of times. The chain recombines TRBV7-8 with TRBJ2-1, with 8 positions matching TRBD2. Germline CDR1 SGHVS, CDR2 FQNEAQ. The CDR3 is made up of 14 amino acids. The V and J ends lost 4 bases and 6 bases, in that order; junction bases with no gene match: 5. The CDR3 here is CASSSTGGGNEQFF. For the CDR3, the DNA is TGTGCCAGCAGCTCTACCGGGGGGGGCAATGAGCAGTTCTTC.

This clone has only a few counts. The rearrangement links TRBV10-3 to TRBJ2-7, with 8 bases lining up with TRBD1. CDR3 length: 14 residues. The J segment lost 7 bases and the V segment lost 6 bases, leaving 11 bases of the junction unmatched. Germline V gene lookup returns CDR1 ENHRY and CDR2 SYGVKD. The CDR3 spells CAISRTGLTREQYF. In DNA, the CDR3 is TGTGCCATCAGCCGGACAGGGCTCACCAGGGAGCAGTACTTC.

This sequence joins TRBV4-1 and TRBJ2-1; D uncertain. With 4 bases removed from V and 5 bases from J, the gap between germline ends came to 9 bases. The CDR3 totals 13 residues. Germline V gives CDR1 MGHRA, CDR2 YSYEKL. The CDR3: CASSRRMDNEQFF. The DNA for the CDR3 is TGCGCCAGCAGCCGGAGAATGGACAATGAGCAGTTCTTC.

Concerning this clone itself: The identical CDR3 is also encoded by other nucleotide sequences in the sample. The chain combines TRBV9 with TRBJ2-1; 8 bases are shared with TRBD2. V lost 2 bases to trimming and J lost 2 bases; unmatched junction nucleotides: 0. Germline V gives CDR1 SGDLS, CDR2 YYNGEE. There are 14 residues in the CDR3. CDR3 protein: CASSVGGAYNEQFF. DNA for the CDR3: TGTGCCAGCAGCGTCGGGGGGGCCTACAATGAGCAGTTCTTC.

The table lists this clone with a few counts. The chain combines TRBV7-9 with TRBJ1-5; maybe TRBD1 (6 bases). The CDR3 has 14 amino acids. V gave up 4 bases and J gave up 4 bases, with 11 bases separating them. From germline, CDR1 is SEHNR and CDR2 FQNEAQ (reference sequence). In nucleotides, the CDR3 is TGTGCCAGCAGCTCCGGACAGCAGAATCAGCCCCAGCATTTT. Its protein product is CASSSGQQNQPQHF.

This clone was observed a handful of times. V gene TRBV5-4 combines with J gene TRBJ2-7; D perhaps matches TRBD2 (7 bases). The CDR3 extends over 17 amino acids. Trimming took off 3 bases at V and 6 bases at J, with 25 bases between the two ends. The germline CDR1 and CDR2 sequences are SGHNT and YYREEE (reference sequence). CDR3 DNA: TGTGCCAGCAGCTCCCCGGAGGGGGGGGCCCTAGGGGCCGAGCAGTACTTC. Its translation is CASSSPEGGALGAEQYF.

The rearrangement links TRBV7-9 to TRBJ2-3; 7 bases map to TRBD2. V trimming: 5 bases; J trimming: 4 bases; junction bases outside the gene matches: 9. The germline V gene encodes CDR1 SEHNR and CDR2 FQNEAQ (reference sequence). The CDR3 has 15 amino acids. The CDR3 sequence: CASSPGLAEADTQYF. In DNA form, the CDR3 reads TGTGCCAGCAGCCCCGGGCTAGCGGAGGCAGATACGCAGTATTTT.

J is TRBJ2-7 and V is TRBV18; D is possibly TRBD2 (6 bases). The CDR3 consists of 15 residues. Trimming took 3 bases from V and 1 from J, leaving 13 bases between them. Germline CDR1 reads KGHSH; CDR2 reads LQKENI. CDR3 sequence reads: CASSPEGGVSYEQYF. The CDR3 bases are TGTGCCAGCTCACCGGAGGGCGGGGTTTCCTACGAGCAGTACTTC.

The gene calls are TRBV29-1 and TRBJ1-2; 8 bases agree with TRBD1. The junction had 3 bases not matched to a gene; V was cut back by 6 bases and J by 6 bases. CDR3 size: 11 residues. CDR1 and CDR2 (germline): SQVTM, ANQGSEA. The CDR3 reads CSVGQGDGYTF. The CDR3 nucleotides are TGCAGCGTAGGACAGGGTGATGGCTACACCTTC.

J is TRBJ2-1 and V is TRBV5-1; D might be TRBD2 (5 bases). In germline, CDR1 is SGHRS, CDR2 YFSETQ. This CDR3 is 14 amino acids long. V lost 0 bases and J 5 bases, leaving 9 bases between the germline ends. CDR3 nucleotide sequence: TGCGCCAGCAGCTTGGGGGGAGTAAACAATGAGCAGTTCTTC. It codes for CASSLGGVNNEQFF.

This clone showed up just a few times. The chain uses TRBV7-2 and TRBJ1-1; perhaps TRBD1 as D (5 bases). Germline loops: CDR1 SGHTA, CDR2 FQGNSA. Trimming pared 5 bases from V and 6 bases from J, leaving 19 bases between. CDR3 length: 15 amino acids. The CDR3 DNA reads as TGTGCCAGCAGCCTTCACGGGGGGTCGCCTTCTGAAGCTTTCTTT. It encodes CASSLHGGSPSEAFF.

The CDR3 loop reads CASSLGAGARTGELFF. The CDR3 bases are TGTGCCAGCAGCTTGGGTGCGGGGGCGCGGACCGGGGAGCTGTTTTTT. This chain uses TRBV5-4 with TRBJ2-2; a weak D match, TRBD2 (7 bases). CDR3 length: 16 amino acids. The V end lost 0 bases, the J end lost 5 bases, and 14 bases lay between the germline ends. CDR1 is SGHNT, CDR2 YYREEE, per germline (reference sequence).

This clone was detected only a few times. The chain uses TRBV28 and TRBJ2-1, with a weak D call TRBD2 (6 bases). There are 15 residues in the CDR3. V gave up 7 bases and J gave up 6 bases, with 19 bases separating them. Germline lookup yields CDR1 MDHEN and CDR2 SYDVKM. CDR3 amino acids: CASNLSGGGTNEQFF. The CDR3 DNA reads TGTGCCAGCAACCTTAGCGGCGGAGGGACCAATGAGCAGTTCTTC.

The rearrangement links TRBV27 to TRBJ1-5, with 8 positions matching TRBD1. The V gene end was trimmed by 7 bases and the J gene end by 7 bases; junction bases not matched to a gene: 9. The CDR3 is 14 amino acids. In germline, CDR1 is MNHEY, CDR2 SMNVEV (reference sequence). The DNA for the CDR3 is TGTGCCAGCACTCCTCGGACAGGGCAACAGCCCCAGCATTTT. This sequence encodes CASTPRTGQQPQHF.

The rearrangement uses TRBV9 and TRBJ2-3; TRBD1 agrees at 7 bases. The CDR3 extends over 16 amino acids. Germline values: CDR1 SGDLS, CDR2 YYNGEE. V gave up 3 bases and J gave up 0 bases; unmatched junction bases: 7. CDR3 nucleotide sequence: TGTGCCAGCAGCGATCGACAGGGACGGAGCACAGATACGCAGTATTTT. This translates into CASSDRQGRSTDTQYF.

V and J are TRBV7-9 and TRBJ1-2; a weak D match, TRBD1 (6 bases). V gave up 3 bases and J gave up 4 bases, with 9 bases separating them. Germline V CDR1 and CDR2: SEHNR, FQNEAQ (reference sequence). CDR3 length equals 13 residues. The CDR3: CASSLRGGYGYTF. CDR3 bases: TGTGCCAGCAGCTTGAGGGGGGGCTATGGCTACACCTTC.

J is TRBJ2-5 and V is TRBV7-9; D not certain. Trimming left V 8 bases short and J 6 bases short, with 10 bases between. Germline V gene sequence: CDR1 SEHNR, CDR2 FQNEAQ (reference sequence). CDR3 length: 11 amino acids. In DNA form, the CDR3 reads TGTGCCAGCTCTAACGAGCAGACCCAGTACTTC. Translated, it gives CASSNEQTQYF.

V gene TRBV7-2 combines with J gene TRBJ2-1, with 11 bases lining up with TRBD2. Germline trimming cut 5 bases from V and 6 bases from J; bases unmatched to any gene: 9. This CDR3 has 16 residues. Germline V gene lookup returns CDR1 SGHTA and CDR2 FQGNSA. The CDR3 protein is CASSGGGLADPNEQFF. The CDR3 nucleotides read TGTGCCAGCAGCGGAGGGGGACTAGCGGACCCCAATGAGCAGTTCTTC. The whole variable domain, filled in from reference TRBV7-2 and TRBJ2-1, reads GAGVSQSPSNKVTEKGKDVELRCDPISGHTALYWYRQSLGQGLEFLIYFQGNSAPDKSGLPSDRFSAERTGGSVSTLTIQRTQQEDSAVYLCASSGGGLADPNEQFFGPGTRLTVL.

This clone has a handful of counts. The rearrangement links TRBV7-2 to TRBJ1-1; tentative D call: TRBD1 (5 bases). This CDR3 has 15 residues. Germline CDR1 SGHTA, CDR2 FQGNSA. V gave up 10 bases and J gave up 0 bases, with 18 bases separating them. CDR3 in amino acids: CATGRGVSVNTEAFF. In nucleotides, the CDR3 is TGTGCCACTGGGCGGGGCGTATCCGTGAACACTGAAGCTTTCTTT.

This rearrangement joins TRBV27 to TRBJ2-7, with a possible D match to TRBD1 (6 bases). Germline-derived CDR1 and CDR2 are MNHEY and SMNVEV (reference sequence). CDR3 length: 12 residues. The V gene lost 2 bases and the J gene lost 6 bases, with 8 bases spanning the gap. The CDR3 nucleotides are TGTGCCAGCAGTTTAAGGGGGTTCGAGCAGTACTTC. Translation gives CASSLRGFEQYF.

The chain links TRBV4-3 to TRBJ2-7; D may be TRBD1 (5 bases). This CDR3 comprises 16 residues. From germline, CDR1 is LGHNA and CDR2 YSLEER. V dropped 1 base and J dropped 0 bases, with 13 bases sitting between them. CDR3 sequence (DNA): TGCGCCAGCAGCCAAGTGTATAGACAGCACTCCTACGAGCAGTACTTC. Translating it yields CASSQVYRQHSYEQYF.